A single sample is the source of the 26 T cell receptor beta chains below, sequenced in a study of shared clonotypes between healthy human individuals. TCRdb's copy holds only in-frame clones and misses some; the assay was immunoSEQ multiplex PCR. The sample has about 2.4 million clones; roughly nine tenths are singletons. Sequencing was carried out using naive CD4+ T cells sorted from blood. Stated subset: CD45RA+ positively selected. The origin of the receptors is a man younger than 35 in good health.

Concerning this clone itself: The same CDR3 also results from other DNA sequences found in this sample. The V and J genes are TRBV5-1 and TRBJ1-5, with TRBD1 identical over 8 bases. The CDR3 totals 15 residues. Trimming removed 4 bases from V and 0 bases from J; junction bases left unmatched: 3. Germline V gene data show CDR1 as SGHRS and CDR2 as YFSETQ. Here the CDR3 DNA reads TGCGCCAGCAGCCTAGGACAGGGTAGCAATCAGCCCCAGCATTTT. It yields the protein CASSLGQGSNQPQHF.

The V gene is TRBV2, the J gene TRBJ1-3, with TRBD1 identical over 8 bases. The germline V gene has CDR1 SNHLY and CDR2 FYNNEI. Trimming removed 1 base from V and 4 bases from J; junction bases left unmatched: 6. The CDR3 is made up of 16 amino acids. The CDR3 loop is CASSEEPPGGGNTIYF. CDR3 bases: TGTGCCAGCAGTGAAGAGCCCCCAGGGGGCGGAAACACCATATATTTT.

The chain links TRBV19 to TRBJ1-4, with a possible D match to TRBD1 (5 bases). The V gene lost 3 bases and the J gene lost 3 bases, with 14 bases spanning the gap. Germline V gene lookup returns CDR1 LNHDA and CDR2 SQIVND (reference sequence). This CDR3 region has 16 residues. CDR3 region: CASSIREKGANEKLFF. For the CDR3, the DNA is TGTGCCAGTAGTATCAGGGAAAAGGGAGCTAATGAAAAACTGTTTTTT.

As to this clone: At the DNA level, this CDR3 is encoded by other sequences in the same sample as well. The rearrangement links TRBV5-1 to TRBJ2-1; D is undetermined. The V end lost 0 bases, the J end lost 1 base, and 8 bases lay between the germline ends. In germline, CDR1 is SGHRS, CDR2 YFSETQ. This CDR3 is built from 15 residues. This CDR3 is CASSLALASYNEQFF. The CDR3 nucleotides read TGCGCCAGCAGCTTGGCCCTCGCGTCCTACAATGAGCAGTTCTTC.

CDR3 region: CASSPSGYSNQPQHF. DNA of the CDR3: TGTGCCAGCAGCCCTTCAGGGTATAGCAATCAGCCCCAGCATTTT. The rearrangement joins TRBV7-2 to TRBJ1-5; a weak D match, TRBD1 (5 bases). The germline gives CDR1 SGHTA, CDR2 FQGNSA. Trimming cost V 5 bases and J 0 bases, with 11 bases left between them. CDR3 length equals 15 residues.

J is TRBJ2-5 and V is TRBV5-3, with 7 bases identical to TRBD2. TRBV5-3 has ORF status, its function being uncertain. CDR3 length equals 16 residues. The V gene end was trimmed by 2 bases and the J gene end by 3 bases; junction bases not matched to a gene: 10. The CDR3 sequence: CARSFGAGDGEETQYF. The CDR3 bases are TGTGCCAGAAGCTTCGGTGCGGGGGATGGGGAAGAGACCCAGTACTTC.

This chain connects TRBV5-1 to TRBJ2-3; D is uncertain. CDR1 is SGHRS and CDR2 is YFSETQ in the germline V gene. CDR3 length: 15 residues. Trimming removed 0 bases from V and 4 bases from J, with 12 bases in between. In DNA form, the CDR3 reads TGCGCCAGCAGCTTGGCCGACACGCAGGCAGATACGCAGTATTTT. It is translated as CASSLADTQADTQYF. Together with reference TRBV5-1 and TRBJ2-3, the CDR3 gives the full variable domain: KAGVTQTPRYLIKTRGQQVTLSCSPISGHRSVSWYQQTPGQGLQFLFEYFSETQRNKGNFPGRFSGRQFSNSRSEMNVSTLELGDSALYLCASSLADTQADTQYFGPGTRLTVL.

Remarks on this clone: Other DNA sequences in the sample encode the same CDR3. The genes are TRBV2 and TRBJ2-1; D might be TRBD1 (6 bases). Per germline, CDR1 SNHLY and CDR2 FYNNEI. Trimming took off 4 bases at V and 4 bases at J, with 8 bases between the two ends. The CDR3 loop spans 13 amino acids. Here the CDR3 reads CASSGTAYNEQFF. CDR3 bases: TGTGCCAGCAGTGGGACAGCTTACAATGAGCAGTTCTTC.

The chain is built from TRBV5-6 and TRBJ2-1; 11 nucleotides line up with TRBD2. The germline V gene encodes CDR1 SGHDT and CDR2 YYEEEE. V shed 0 bases, J shed 4 bases, and the junction held 3 bases outside the gene matches. This CDR3 contains 16 residues. CDR3 region: CASSLGLAGNYNEQFF. The CDR3 region has the DNA TGTGCCAGCAGCTTGGGACTAGCGGGGAATTACAATGAGCAGTTCTTC.

This clone was seen a handful of times. V gene TRBV20-1 combines with J gene TRBJ1-1; D not certain. V was trimmed by 5 bases and J by 7 bases, leaving 11 bases between them. Looked up from germline, CDR1 is DFQATT and CDR2 is SNEGSKA (reference sequence). The CDR3 runs 11 residues. The CDR3 DNA follows: TGCAGTGCTTTAGGAAGAATTGAAGCTTTCTTT. It translates to CSALGRIEAFF.

The chain uses TRBV30 and TRBJ1-2; D call uncertain. Germline CDR1 GTSNPN, CDR2 SVGIG (reference sequence). Trimming pared 2 bases from V and 7 bases from J, leaving 8 bases between. The CDR3 is 11 amino acids. Written as DNA, the CDR3 is TGTGCCTGGAGTCAAGACGGTGGCTACACCTTC. The encoded protein is CAWSQDGGYTF.

V gene TRBV9 combines with J gene TRBJ2-1; 8 bases match TRBD2. The CDR3 runs 18 residues. Germline trimming cut 4 bases from V and 0 bases from J; bases unmatched to any gene: 12. In germline, CDR1 is SGDLS, CDR2 YYNGEE. CDR3 coding DNA: TGTGCCAGCAGCCGAGGGGGTAGCGGGGACCCCTCCTACAATGAGCAGTTCTTC. It codes for CASSRGGSGDPSYNEQFF.

The genes are TRBV5-1 and TRBJ2-7; 7 bases align to TRBD1. The trim removed 2 bases at V and 2 bases at J, leaving 4 bases unmatched. This CDR3 spans 14 amino acids. The germline V gene has CDR1 SGHRS and CDR2 YFSETQ. As DNA, the CDR3 is TGCGCCAGCAGCTTCAGGGGGATCACCTACGAGCAGTACTTC. It specifies CASSFRGITYEQYF. Drawing the rest from reference TRBV5-1 and TRBJ2-7, the complete variable domain is KAGVTQTPRYLIKTRGQQVTLSCSPISGHRSVSWYQQTPGQGLQFLFEYFSETQRNKGNFPGRFSGRQFSNSRSEMNVSTLELGDSALYLCASSFRGITYEQYFGPGTRLTVT.

The CDR3 bases are TGTGCCAGCAGCACCCAGGGACAGGGGTGGCAGCCCCAGCATTTT. Amino acids: CASSTQGQGWQPQHF. The V call is TRBV2, the J call TRBJ1-5, with 10 positions matching TRBD1. The CDR3 is 15 amino acids. From germline, CDR1 is SNHLY and CDR2 FYNNEI. V shed 6 bases, J shed 7 bases, and the junction held 9 bases outside the gene matches.

The chain recombines TRBV21-1 with TRBJ2-7; the DNA was not used to check the table's D call, TRBD2. TRBV21-1 is reported as a pseudogene. The CDR3 covers 15 residues. This CDR3 is CASSKTIGVRYEQYF. The CDR3 bases are TGTGCCAGCAGCAAGACGATAGGAGTGAGGTACGAGCAGTACTTC.

J is TRBJ1-4 and V is TRBV6-9, with D hard to call. The length of the CDR3 is 14 residues. V dropped 8 bases and J dropped 8 bases, with 18 bases sitting between them. Germline lookup yields CDR1 MNHGY and CDR2 SVAAGI. CDR3 nucleotides: TGTGCCAGCTTTAAGCGCGGTAGTCGGGAAAAACTGTTTTTT. Its protein is CASFKRGSREKLFF.

The rearrangement joins TRBV19 to TRBJ1-1; D is undetermined. This CDR3 is 13 amino acids long. Germline values: CDR1 LNHDA, CDR2 SQIVND (reference sequence). V was clipped by 3 bases and J by 4 bases, with 9 bases between them. For the CDR3, the DNA is TGTGCCAGTAGTATTAATGGTCTCACTGAAGCTTTCTTT. Translated, it gives CASSINGLTEAFF.

The V and J genes are TRBV4-3 and TRBJ2-2, with 9 bases identical to TRBD1. V lost 4 bases to trimming and J lost 4 bases; unmatched junction nucleotides: 4. In germline, CDR1 is LGHNA, CDR2 YSLEER. This CDR3 spans 15 amino acids. The CDR3 nucleotides are TGCGCCAGCAGCCGTCGACAGGGGGGCACCGGGGAGCTGTTTTTT. This gives the protein CASSRRQGGTGELFF.

This sequence joins TRBV2 and TRBJ2-7, with 7 bases matching TRBD1. CDR1 SNHLY and CDR2 FYNNEI come from the germline V gene. The CDR3 runs to 14 residues. The junction had 8 bases not matched to a gene; V was cut back by 6 bases and J by 3 bases. The CDR3 DNA reads as TGTGCCAGCAGCCCCGACAGGGTCGGCTACGAGCAGTACTTC. Translated: CASSPDRVGYEQYF.

This sequence joins TRBV5-1 and TRBJ2-2, with 8 bases matching TRBD1. Germline V gene lookup returns CDR1 SGHRS and CDR2 YFSETQ. With 6 bases clipped from V and 4 bases from J, the junction kept 8 bases outside the gene matches. CDR3 size: 15 residues. DNA of the CDR3: TGCGCCAGCAACCCGGACAGGGTCGGCACCGGGGAGCTGTTTTTT. The encoded protein is CASNPDRVGTGELFF.

This chain uses TRBV7-9 with TRBJ2-3, with TRBD2 as a possible D gene (5 bases). V was pared by 1 base and J by 2 bases, with 19 bases between. Germline CDR1 reads SEHNR; CDR2 reads FQNEAQ (reference sequence). CDR3 length equals 18 residues. DNA for the CDR3: TGTGCCAGCAGCTTAGGGGGTTGGACCGGGAAATCCACAGATACGCAGTATTTT. As protein: CASSLGGWTGKSTDTQYF.

This chain uses TRBV29-1 with TRBJ2-7; the D gene could be TRBD1 or TRBD2 (6 bases each). V lost 0 bases and J 8 bases, leaving 11 bases between the germline ends. CDR1 and CDR2 from the germline V gene are SQVTM and ANQGSEA. CDR3 length: 12 residues. The CDR3 DNA sequence: TGCAGCGTTGAAGAAAGCCGGGGGCAGCAGTACTTC. It specifies CSVEESRGQQYF.

The chain is built from TRBV10-3 and TRBJ2-1; 9 bases align to TRBD2. CDR1 is ENHRY, CDR2 SYGVKD, per germline. V gave up 0 bases and J gave up 6 bases; unmatched junction bases: 6. This CDR3 spans 16 amino acids. This CDR3 reads CAISESGSGGRNEQFF. DNA for the CDR3: TGTGCCATCAGTGAGTCGGGTAGCGGGGGTCGCAATGAGCAGTTCTTC.

V gene TRBV5-1 combines with J gene TRBJ2-7; 9 bases agree with TRBD1. CDR1 and CDR2 (germline): SGHRS, YFSETQ. The CDR3 length is 12 residues. Unmatched junction bases numbered 3, after V lost 10 bases and J lost 1 base. CDR3 in amino acids: CASQGASYEQYF. CDR3 DNA: TGCGCCTCACAGGGGGCTTCCTACGAGCAGTACTTC.

This chain connects TRBV28 to TRBJ1-1; TRBD1 matches 7 bases. Germline CDR1 is MDHEN and CDR2 is SYDVKM. There are 15 residues in the CDR3. J was trimmed by 0 bases and V by 5 bases; bases with no gene match: 6. The chain's CDR3 is CASSARDRLNTEAFF. The CDR3 DNA reads TGTGCCAGCAGTGCCCGGGACAGATTGAACACTGAAGCTTTCTTT. Full variable domain (remainder filled in from reference TRBV28 and TRBJ1-1): DVKVTQSSRYLVKRTGEKVFLECVQDMDHENMFWYRQDPGLGLRLIYFSYDVKMKEKGDIPEGYSVSREKKERFSLILESASTNQTSMYLCASSARDRLNTEAFFGQGTRLTVV.

For this clone: At one end the junction does not follow the germline gene, possibly because of a read error. This CDR3 is CASSQDKSGAYGQYF. The DNA for the CDR3 is TGCGCCAGCAGCCAAGATAAGTCAGGAGCGTACGGGCAGTACTTC. The gene calls are TRBV4-3 and TRBJ2-7; D not certain. Germline V gene lookup returns CDR1 LGHNA and CDR2 YSLEER. The CDR3 contains 15 residues.